One and the same sample provided the 12 T cell receptor beta chains below, sequenced in a study of identical twins. One entry per CDR3 protein, called by TCRdb with MiXCR from the 5' RACE reads. The profile shows roughly 720,000 distinct CDR3 sequences, 15% to 20% of them singletons. The data also belong to a second study, concerning T cells expressing NK-cell markers.

The sample was PBMCs. The receptors derive from a woman aged 18-29 years in good health.

This chain links TRBV4-3 with TRBJ2-1; 10 nucleotides line up with TRBD2. The V gene's germline CDR1 is LGHNA and CDR2 YSLEER. The CDR3 sequence is 16 residues long. V was pared by 5 bases and J by 6 bases, with 10 bases of the junction left unmatched. The CDR3 coding sequence is TGCGCCAGCAGCTCCGGTCTAGCGGGAGAGGGCAATGAGCAGTTCTTC. Residues: CASSSGLAGEGNEQFF.

This clonotype was observed a handful of times. As DNA, the CDR3 is TGCAGTGCTAGATTAAAGCGGGAGATGGAGACCCAGTACTTC. Its protein is CSARLKREMETQYF. The chain recombines TRBV20-1 with TRBJ2-5, with TRBD2 matching 8 bases. There are 14 residues in the CDR3. The V gene's germline CDR1 is DFQATT and CDR2 SNEGSKA (reference sequence). V gave up 2 bases and J gave up 5 bases; unmatched junction bases: 7.

The V gene is TRBV3-1, the J gene TRBJ2-5, with 7 bases identical to TRBD1. With 3 bases clipped from V and 0 bases from J, the junction kept 4 bases outside the gene matches. The CDR3 is made up of 15 amino acids. The germline CDR1 and CDR2 sequences are LGHDT and YNNKEL (reference sequence). The CDR3 DNA sequence: TGTGCCAGCAGCCAGGGGGACAGAGACCAAGAGACCCAGTACTTC. Its protein product is CASSQGDRDQETQYF.

This chain links TRBV12-3 or TRBV12-4 with TRBJ2-1; no reliable D call. The ends were cut back, 7 bases at V and 6 bases at J, with 16 bases in the middle. CDR3 length: 14 residues. The CDR3 sequence: CASTTQVPGNEQFF. The CDR3 nucleotides read TGTGCCAGCACTACGCAGGTACCGGGCAATGAGCAGTTCTTC.

The rearrangement links TRBV15 to TRBJ1-5, with D uncertain. The CDR3 sequence is 18 residues long. Trimming left V 0 bases short and J 3 bases short, with 18 bases between. Looked up from germline, CDR1 is LNHNV and CDR2 is YYDKDF (reference sequence). In DNA form, the CDR3 reads TGTGCCACCAGCAGAGATAAGGTACGTCGGGAGTTCAATCAGCCCCAGCATTTT. Amino acids: CATSRDKVRREFNQPQHF.

This clonotype was seen a few times. The rearrangement links TRBV29-1 to TRBJ1-1; D is unclear. Germline values: CDR1 SQVTM, CDR2 ANQGSEA. The CDR3 consists of 12 residues. Trimming removed 2 bases from V and 7 bases from J, with 11 bases in between. CDR3: CSVEIPGNEAFF. The CDR3 bases are TGCAGCGTTGAAATCCCCGGAAATGAAGCTTTCTTT.

J is TRBJ2-2 and V is TRBV11-2; D is unclear. The CDR3 is 16 residues long. Germline V gene data show CDR1 as SGHAT and CDR2 as FQNNGV. Trimming removed 4 bases from V and 0 bases from J, with 12 bases in between. CDR3 residues: CASSSYSPANTGELFF. CDR3 DNA sequence: TGTGCCAGCAGCTCATATAGCCCAGCGAACACCGGGGAGCTGTTTTTT.

V is TRBV20-1 and J is TRBJ2-1; weak D call: TRBD2 (5 bases). This CDR3 has 14 residues. CDR1 DFQATT and CDR2 SNEGSKA come from the germline V gene (reference sequence). The V gene lost 3 bases and the J gene lost 6 bases, with 15 bases spanning the gap. The CDR3: CSARGRTHINEQFF. Here the CDR3 DNA reads TGCAGTGCTAGGGGCAGGACTCACATCAATGAGCAGTTCTTC.

This clonotype showed up just a few times. This chain uses TRBV27 with TRBJ2-3, with D tentatively TRBD1 (6 bases). Germline V lookup: CDR1 MNHEY, CDR2 SMNVEV (reference sequence). This CDR3 contains 17 residues. V gave up 0 bases and J gave up 2 bases, with 15 bases separating them. The DNA for the CDR3 is TGTGCCAGCAGTTTATCCCGGTCAGGGGCAATCACAGATACGCAGTATTTT. It specifies CASSLSRSGAITDTQYF.

This clonotype came up a few times. This chain joins TRBV5-1 and TRBJ2-7, with TRBD2 as a possible D gene (5 bases). Germline assignment: CDR1 SGHRS and CDR2 YFSETQ. The CDR3 loop spans 12 amino acids. V was trimmed by 4 bases and J by 4 bases, leaving 9 bases between them. The CDR3: CASSTPGYEQYF. CDR3 bases: TGCGCCAGCAGCACCCCGGGGTACGAGCAGTACTTC. Together with reference TRBV5-1 and TRBJ2-7, the CDR3 gives the full variable domain: KAGVTQTPRYLIKTRGQQVTLSCSPISGHRSVSWYQQTPGQGLQFLFEYFSETQRNKGNFPGRFSGRQFSNSRSEMNVSTLELGDSALYLCASSTPGYEQYFGPGTRLTVT.

This clonotype was observed at least ten times. V usage is TRBV12-3 or TRBV12-4 and J usage is TRBJ2-7; D is possibly TRBD2 (6 bases). V dropped 4 bases and J dropped 3 bases, with 19 bases sitting between them. The CDR3 contains 16 residues. The CDR3 DNA reads TGTGCCAGCAGTTCCCGAGTCGGTCGGACTATCTACGAGCAGTACTTC. Translated, it gives CASSSRVGRTIYEQYF.

The table lists this clonotype with a few counts. CDR3 protein: CASSYAQGYTGELFF. As DNA, the CDR3 is TGTGCCAGCAGTTACGCGCAGGGCTACACCGGGGAGCTGTTTTTT. V is TRBV6-5 and J is TRBJ2-2; TRBD1 is a possible D gene (5 bases). There are 15 residues in the CDR3. Trimming left V 2 bases short and J 3 bases short, with 10 bases between. Germline CDR1 and CDR2: MNHEY and SVGAGI.